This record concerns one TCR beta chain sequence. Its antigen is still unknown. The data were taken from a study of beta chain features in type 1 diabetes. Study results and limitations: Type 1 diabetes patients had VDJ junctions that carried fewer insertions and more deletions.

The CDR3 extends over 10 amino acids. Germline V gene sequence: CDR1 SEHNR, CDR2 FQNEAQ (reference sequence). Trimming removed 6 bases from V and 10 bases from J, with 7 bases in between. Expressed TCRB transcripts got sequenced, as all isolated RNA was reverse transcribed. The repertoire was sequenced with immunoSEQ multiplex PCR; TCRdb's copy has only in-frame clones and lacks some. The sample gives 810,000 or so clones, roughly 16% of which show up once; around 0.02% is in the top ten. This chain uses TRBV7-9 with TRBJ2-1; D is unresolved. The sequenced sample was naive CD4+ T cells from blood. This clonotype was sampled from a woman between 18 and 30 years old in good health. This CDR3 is CASSSEEQFF. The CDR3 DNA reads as TGTGCCAGCAGTTCGGAAGAGCAGTTCTTC.